This T cell receptor (beta chain) was found in a study of CD8+ T cells in alopecia areata. Overall study: A regimen of oral tofacitinib, 5 to 10 mg twice daily, was given to treated patients. General observations from the study: Among the cells sequenced in scalp samples are also the resident alphabeta T cells of normal skin.

CDR1 and CDR2 (germline): SGHDT, YYEEEE. CDR3 length: 17 residues. The junction had 12 bases not matched to a gene; V was cut back by 3 bases and J by 7 bases. The sample holds a few counts of this clone. Its antigen is still unknown. Sequencing templates came from extracted RNA that was reverse transcribed into cDNA. Assay: immunoSEQ multiplex PCR; the TCRdb copy retains only in-frame clones and omits some. The table records fewer than 200,000 clones, less than 75% of them present only once. Peripheral blood and lesional scalp punch biopsies were taken from alopecia areata patients. PBMC-derived CD4+ and CD8+ T cells were sorted.

V and J are TRBV5-6 and TRBJ2-6; 8 nucleotides line up with TRBD1. The TCR was taken from a human donor with alopecia areata. The sequences come from CD8+ T cells sorted from blood, collected at week 0. The CDR3 DNA reads TGTGCCAGCAGCTCGGACAGGGCGACATGGTATGCCAACGTCCTGACTTTC. Encoded protein: CASSSDRATWYANVLTF.